This T cell receptor (beta chain) emerged from a study of blood T cells in healthy people across ages. The wider study: Through template switching, about one barcoded beta molecule was captured per two T cells, as measured in model experiments.

The V end was cut by 11 bases, the J end by 4 bases, with 5 bases between. CDR1 and CDR2 (germline): SEHNR, FQNEAQ (reference sequence). The CDR3 loop spans 9 amino acids. Sample-barcoded 5' priming and a J-beta primer mix drove a second PCR of roughly 6 to 12 cycles. TCRdb fed the 5' RACE reads into MiXCR, producing one record per CDR3 protein. The table has some 890,000 distinct CDR3 sequences, 25% to 35% seen once. This clonotype showed up just a few times. Its target is not known. Peripheral blood was drawn, ten milliliters per donor. Study-wide points: Both naive CD4+ cell counts and diversity were greater in long-lived donors than in aged donors. Observed TCR beta diversity showed a strong correlation with the percentage of naive T cells as measured by flow cytometry.

These data also formed part of another study, on T cells of mothers and their children.

The sequence was obtained from a woman aged 40 to 49 in good health. The chain employs TRBV7-9 and TRBJ1-1; D perhaps matches TRBD1 (5 bases). The specimen sequenced was blood. CDR3 DNA sequence: TGTGCCGGGGGCACTGAAGCTTTCTTT. Protein product: CAGGTEAFF.